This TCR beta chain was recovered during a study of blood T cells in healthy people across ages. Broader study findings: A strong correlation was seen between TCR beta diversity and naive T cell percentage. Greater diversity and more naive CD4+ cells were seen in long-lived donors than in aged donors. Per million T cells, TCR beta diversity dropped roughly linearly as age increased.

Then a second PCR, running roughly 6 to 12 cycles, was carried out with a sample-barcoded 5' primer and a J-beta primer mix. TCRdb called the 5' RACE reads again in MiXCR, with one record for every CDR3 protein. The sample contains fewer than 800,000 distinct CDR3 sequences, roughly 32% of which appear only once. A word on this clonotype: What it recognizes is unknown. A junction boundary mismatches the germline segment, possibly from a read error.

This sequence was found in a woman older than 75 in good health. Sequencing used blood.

This CDR3 reads CASGFIAGGEQYF. The CDR3 region has the DNA TGTGCCAGCGGCTTTATAGCGGGAGGCGAGCAGTACTTC. The chain employs TRBV7-2 and TRBJ2-7; TRBD2 matches 10 bases. CDR3 size: 13 residues. From germline, CDR1 is SGHTA and CDR2 FQGNSA.